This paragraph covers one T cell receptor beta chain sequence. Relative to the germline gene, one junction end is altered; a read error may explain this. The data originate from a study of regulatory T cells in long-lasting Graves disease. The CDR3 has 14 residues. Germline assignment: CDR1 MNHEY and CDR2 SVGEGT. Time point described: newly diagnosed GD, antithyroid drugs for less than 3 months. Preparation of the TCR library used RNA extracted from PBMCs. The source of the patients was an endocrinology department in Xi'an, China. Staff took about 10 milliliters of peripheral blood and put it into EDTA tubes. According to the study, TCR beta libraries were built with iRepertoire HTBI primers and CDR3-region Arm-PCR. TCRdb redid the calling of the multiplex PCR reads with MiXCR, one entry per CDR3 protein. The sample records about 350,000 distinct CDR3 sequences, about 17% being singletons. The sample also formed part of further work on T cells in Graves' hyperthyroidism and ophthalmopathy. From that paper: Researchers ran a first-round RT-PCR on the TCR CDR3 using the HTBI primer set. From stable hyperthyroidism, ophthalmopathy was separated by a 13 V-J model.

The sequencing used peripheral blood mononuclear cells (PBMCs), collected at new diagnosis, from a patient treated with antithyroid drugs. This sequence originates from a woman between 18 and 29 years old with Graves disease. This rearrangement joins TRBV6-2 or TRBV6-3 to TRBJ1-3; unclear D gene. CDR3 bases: TGTGCCAGCCGTGTGACAATCTCTGGAAACACCTTATATTTT. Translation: CASRVTISGNTLYF.